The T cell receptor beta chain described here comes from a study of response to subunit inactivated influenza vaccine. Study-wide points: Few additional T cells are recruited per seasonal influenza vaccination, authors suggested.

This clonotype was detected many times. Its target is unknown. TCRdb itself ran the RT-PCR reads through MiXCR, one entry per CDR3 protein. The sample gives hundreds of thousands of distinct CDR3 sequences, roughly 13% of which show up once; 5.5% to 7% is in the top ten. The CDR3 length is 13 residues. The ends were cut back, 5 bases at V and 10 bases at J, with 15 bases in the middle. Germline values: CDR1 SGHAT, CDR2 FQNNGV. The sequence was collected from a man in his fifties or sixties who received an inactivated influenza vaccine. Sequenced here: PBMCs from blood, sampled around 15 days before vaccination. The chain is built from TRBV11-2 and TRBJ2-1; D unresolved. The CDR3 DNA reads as TGTGCCAGCAGCCGCCGGTCCCATAGGGAGCAGTTCTTC. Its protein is CASSRRSHREQFF.